These 10 T cell receptor beta chains were sequenced from one sample in a study of blood T cell repertoires in COVID-19. Data came from immunoSEQ multiplex PCR; TCRdb stores just in-frame clones and leaves some out. Here the sample spans approximately 250,000 clones, 84% being singletons. The source material was peripheral blood. The receptors derive from a human donor in a cohort sampled during active COVID-19.

J is TRBJ2-1 and V is TRBV10-3; 8 nucleotides line up with TRBD2. From germline, CDR1 is ENHRY and CDR2 SYGVKD. This CDR3 contains 14 residues. V lost 5 bases and J lost 8; bases outside the gene matches: 8. The CDR3 sequence is CAISPSGSPYEQFF. CDR3 sequence (DNA): TGTGCCATCAGTCCAAGCGGGAGTCCGTATGAGCAGTTCTTC.

This clone was observed at least ten times. This sequence joins TRBV14 and TRBJ2-1, with D perhaps TRBD2 (6 bases). The CDR3 is made up of 14 amino acids. Trimming took off 0 bases at V and 14 bases at J, with 17 bases between the two ends. Germline V gene lookup returns CDR1 SGHDN and CDR2 FVKESK. The CDR3 reads CASSQDYGFRGKFF. The DNA of the CDR3 is TGTGCCAGCAGCCAAGATTACGGCTTCCGGGGGAAGTTCTTC.

This clone was seen a handful of times. This chain connects TRBV4-1 to TRBJ2-7, with D unclear. CDR1 and CDR2 (germline): MGHRA, YSYEKL. CDR3 length: 14 residues. V lost 0 bases and J lost 6, with 12 bases in between. This CDR3 is CASSQDLLGGEQYF. The CDR3 DNA follows: TGCGCCAGCAGCCAAGATCTTCTCGGTGGCGAGCAGTACTTC.

The sample holds one count of this clone. The V and J genes are TRBV5-8 and TRBJ2-7; 9 bases line up with TRBD1. Trimming took 3 bases from V and 12 from J; bases not matched to a gene: 7. Germline V gene data show CDR1 as SGHTS and CDR2 as YDEGEE. There are 12 residues in the CDR3. CDR3 protein: CASSYKPGQGYF. For the CDR3, the DNA is TGTGCCAGCAGCTACAAACCGGGACAGGGGTACTTC.

The rearrangement links TRBV5-5 to TRBJ2-7; 9 positions match TRBD2. After removal of 6 bases from V and 6 bases from J, the junction contained 7 bases not matched to a gene. Germline-derived CDR1 and CDR2 are SGHKS and YYEKEE (reference sequence). CDR3 length: 13 amino acids. CDR3: CASTPMGLAEQYF. The DNA for the CDR3 is TGTGCCAGCACCCCGATGGGACTAGCCGAGCAGTACTTC. Combining the CDR3 with reference TRBV5-5 and TRBJ2-7 gives the whole variable domain DAGVTQSPTHLIKTRGQQVTLRCSPISGHKSVSWYQQVLGQGPQFIFQYYEKEERGRGNFPDRFSARQFPNYSSELNVNALLLGDSALYLCASTPMGLAEQYFGPGTRLTVT.

J is TRBJ1-2 and V is TRBV21-1. TRBV21-1 is classified as a pseudogene. The CDR3 is 16 residues long. CDR3 coding DNA: TGTGCCAGCAGCACTCACCGGGAAGCCTTTAACTATGGCTACACCTTC. Translated: CASSTHREAFNYGYTF.

This rearrangement joins TRBV27 to TRBJ2-7; 11 bases fit TRBD1. The CDR3 has 15 amino acids. With V trimmed by 6 bases and J by 6 bases, 10 bases remained unmatched. Germline V gives CDR1 MNHEY, CDR2 SMNVEV (reference sequence). The CDR3 here is CASRPAGQGVGEQYF. The CDR3 region has the DNA TGTGCCAGCAGACCAGCGGGACAGGGGGTTGGCGAGCAGTACTTC.

The J gene is TRBJ1-1, the V gene TRBV5-1; the match to TRBD1 covers 7 bases. The germline V gene encodes CDR1 SGHRS and CDR2 YFSETQ. The CDR3 loop spans 15 amino acids. V trimming: 3 bases; J trimming: 0 bases; junction bases outside the gene matches: 5. The chain's CDR3 is CASSSPGQMNTEAFF. The CDR3 bases are TGCGCCAGCAGCTCACCGGGACAGATGAACACTGAAGCTTTCTTT. The whole variable domain, remainder taken from reference TRBV5-1 and TRBJ1-1, is KAGVTQTPRYLIKTRGQQVTLSCSPISGHRSVSWYQQTPGQGLQFLFEYFSETQRNKGNFPGRFSGRQFSNSRSEMNVSTLELGDSALYLCASSSPGQMNTEAFFGQGTRLTVV.

The chain is built from TRBV28 and TRBJ2-1, with 7 nucleotides matching TRBD1. The length of the CDR3 is 13 residues. The germline V gene has CDR1 MDHEN and CDR2 SYDVKM. V lost 10 bases, J lost 3 bases, and 6 bases stayed unmatched. In nucleotides, the CDR3 is TGTGCCATCTCCGGGACAGACTACAATGAGCAGTTCTTC. This codes for CAISGTDYNEQFF.

V usage is TRBV6-5 and J usage is TRBJ2-5; D possibly corresponds to TRBD2 (5 bases). Germline V gives CDR1 MNHEY, CDR2 SVGAGI. The CDR3 consists of 15 residues. Trimming took 4 bases from V and 2 from J, leaving 14 bases between them. CDR3 region: CASSFTGSLQETQYF. The CDR3 DNA follows: TGTGCCAGCAGTTTCACGGGGTCTTTACAAGAGACCCAGTACTTC.